The present entry profiles one T cell receptor beta chain with its context. Only a few counts were recorded for this clonotype. Its antigen has not been determined. Base quality data are lacking; no much larger clone is found one base away. Library method: PCR. Instrument used: Illumina HiSeq 2500. TCR libraries were prepared with molecular barcoding, using unique molecular identifiers to normalize TCRbeta repertoire quantification. In-frame beta chains were kept once TCRdb had trimmed the public reads at Q25 with fastp and called clones with MiXCR. One record per CDR3 amino acid sequence lists the most common genes and DNA. The sample table contains hundreds of thousands of distinct CDR3 sequences; only one count was recorded for less than 15% of them. The ten largest clones represent 0.79% of the sample. This specimen's treatment or condition label, interpreted: allogeneic hematopoietic cell transplantation with graft depleted of TCRalphabeta T cells and CD19 B cells. TCRalphabeta/CD19-depleted allogeneic hematopoietic cell grafts were given to the transplant recipients, all of whom were children.

The CDR3 starts with the cysteine, ends with the phenylalanine, and has 14 residues. The CDR3 DNA has 42 bases and is translated from base 1. CDR1 and CDR2, per the germline V gene (reference sequence), are SEHNR and FQNEAQ. The trim is 2 bases for V and 4 bases for J, with a gap of 9 bases between the germline ends. This specimen belongs to a study of T-cell reconstitution after alpha-beta-depleted transplantation in children (dated by TCRdb to the mid-2010s). For context, the study as a whole: Using TCR repertoire profiling, the study quantitatively followed how T-cell immune reconstitution unfolded in children after TCRalphabeta/CD19-depleted allogeneic hematopoietic cell transplantation.

Points the paper makes about the study in general: The frequencies of hyperexpanded clones fell over the following months, and after one year, T-cell counts and TCRbeta diversity were mostly attributed to newly produced T cells. In some patients, high TCRbeta diversity at day 60 was attributed to recipient T cells and intrathymic progenitors that had survived conditioning. The apparently early recovery of alphabetaT-cell counts about two months after transplant reportedly depended on only several hundred rapidly expanded clones that came from non-depleted graft cells.

The sequence was obtained from a girl under 10 years old with congenital amegakaryocytic thrombocytopenia, due to receive a stem cell transplant. Material: PBMCs, obtained before TCRalphabeta/CD19-depleted stem cell transplant. The V gene is TRBV7-9 and the J gene is TRBJ2-1, with no reliable assignment of the D segment. Read as DNA, the sequence is TGTGCCAGCAGCTTACCGGACGGTTACAATGAGCAGTTCTTC. Translated, this gives CASSLPDGYNEQFF.